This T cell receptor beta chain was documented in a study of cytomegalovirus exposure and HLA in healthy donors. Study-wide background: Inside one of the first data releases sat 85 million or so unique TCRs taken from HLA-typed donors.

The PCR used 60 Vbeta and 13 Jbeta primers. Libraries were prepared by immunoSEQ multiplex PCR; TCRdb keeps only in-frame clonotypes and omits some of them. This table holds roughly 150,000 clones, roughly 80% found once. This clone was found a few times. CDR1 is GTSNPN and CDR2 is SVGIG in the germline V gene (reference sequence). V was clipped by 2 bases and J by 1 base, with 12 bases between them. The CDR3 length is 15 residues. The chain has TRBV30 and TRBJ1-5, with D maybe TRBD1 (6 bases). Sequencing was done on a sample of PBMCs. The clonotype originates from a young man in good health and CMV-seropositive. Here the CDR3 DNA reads TGTGCCTGGAGTATACAGGGTTTAAGCAATCAGCCCCAGCATTTT. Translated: CAWSIQGLSNQPQHF.